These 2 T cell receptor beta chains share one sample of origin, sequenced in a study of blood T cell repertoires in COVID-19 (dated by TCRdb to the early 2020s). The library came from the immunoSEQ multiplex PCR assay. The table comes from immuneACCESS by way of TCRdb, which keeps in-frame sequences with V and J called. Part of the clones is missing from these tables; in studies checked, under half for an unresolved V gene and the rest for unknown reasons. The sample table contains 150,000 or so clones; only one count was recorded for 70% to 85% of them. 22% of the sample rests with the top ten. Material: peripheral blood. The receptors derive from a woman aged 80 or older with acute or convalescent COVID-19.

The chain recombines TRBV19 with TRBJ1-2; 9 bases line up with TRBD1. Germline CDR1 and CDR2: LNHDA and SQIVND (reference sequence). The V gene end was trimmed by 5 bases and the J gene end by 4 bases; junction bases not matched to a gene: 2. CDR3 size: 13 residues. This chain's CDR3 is CASSDRGTYGYTF. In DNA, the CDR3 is TGTGCCAGTAGTGACAGGGGGACCTATGGCTACACCTTC.

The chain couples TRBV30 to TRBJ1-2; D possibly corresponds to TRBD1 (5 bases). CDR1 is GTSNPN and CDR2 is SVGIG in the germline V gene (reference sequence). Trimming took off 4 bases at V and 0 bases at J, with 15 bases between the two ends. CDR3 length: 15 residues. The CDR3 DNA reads TGTGCCTGGACCCCGGGGGGAAGTCCTAACTATGGCTACACCTTC. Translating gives CAWTPGGSPNYGYTF.